This is a list of T cell receptor beta chains from one sample in a study of identical twins. TCRdb called the 5' RACE reads again in MiXCR, with one record for every CDR3 protein. The sample lists hundreds of thousands of distinct CDR3 sequences, around a sixth occurring once. This same sample was also part of a study on T cells expressing NK-cell markers.

The sequenced material came from PBMCs. The receptors were gathered from a woman between 18 and 29 years old in good health. Both conserved end residues are part of each CDR3. Fields, in order: clone size, V gene, J gene, D gene, CDR3 DNA, CDR3 protein. A D gene is named only where the DNA matches it firmly. A clone size is listed for some rows: how often the clone was seen (once, few, many), or a class if it is expanded.

>-|TRBV5-1|TRBJ1-5|TRBD1
TGCGCCAGCAGCATTGACAGGGGCGTTCAGCCCCAGCATTTT
CASSIDRGVQPQHF
>-|TRBV6-5|TRBJ1-1|-
TGTGCCAGCAGTTACTCGAACCTAGCTTTCTTT
CASSYSNLAFF
>few|TRBV7-2|TRBJ2-7|-
TGTGCCAGCAGCTTTCCTCTTACAGGGTCTAGGTACGAGCAGTACTTC
CASSFPLTGSRYEQYF
>few|TRBV15|TRBJ1-6|TRBD1
TGTGCCACCAGCGTTGGACAGGGGTCCGCATCACCCCTCCACTTT
CATSVGQGSASPLHF
>-|TRBV7-9|TRBJ1-1|-
TGTGCCAGCAGCCGGGACATAGGGGAAACTTTCTTT
CASSRDIGETFF
>few|TRBV27|TRBJ2-1|TRBD2
TGTGCCAGCAGTTTGTCCGGGACTAGCGGGAGTTATGAGCAGTTCTTC
CASSLSGTSGSYEQFF
>-|TRBV29-1|TRBJ1-2|-
TGCAGCGTTGTAAGGGGACCCGGAAACTATGGCTACACCTTC
CSVVRGPGNYGYTF
>few|TRBV29-1|TRBJ1-6|-
TGCAGCGTTGCAGGGGCGCAAAATTCACCCCTCCACTTT
CSVAGAQNSPLHF
>once|TRBV12-3/TRBV12-4|TRBJ1-1|-
TGTGCCAGCAGCCCCATTATAGGGGGGACTGAAGCTTTCTTT
CASSPIIGGTEAFF
>-|TRBV5-1|TRBJ1-1|-
TGCGCCAGCAGCTTGGACCTGTTTTCCTCGGACACTGAAGCTTTCTTT
CASSLDLFSSDTEAFF
>few|TRBV20-1|TRBJ2-3|-
TGCAGTGCTCTAAAGGTAGCGGATACGCAGTATTTT
CSALKVADTQYF
>-|TRBV6-5|TRBJ2-1|-
TGTGCCAGCAGTTACAGGGGGTCCTACAATGAGCAGTTCTTC
CASSYRGSYNEQFF
>few|TRBV5-1|TRBJ2-7|-
TGTGCCAGCAGCCTATTTGGGGAGCAGTACTTC
CASSLFGEQYF
>-|TRBV20-1|TRBJ2-3|TRBD2
TGCAGTGCTAGTCCAAGCGGGGGGCGCACAGATACGCAGTATTTT
CSASPSGGRTDTQYF
>-|TRBV7-9|TRBJ1-5|-
TGTGCCAGCAGCTTAGCGATAGGGTCCAATCAGCCCCAGCATTTT
CASSLAIGSNQPQHF
>few|TRBV12-3/TRBV12-4|TRBJ2-3|-
TGTGCCAGCAGTTTAAGGGCGATGGATACGCAGTATTTT
CASSLRAMDTQYF
>-|TRBV20-1|TRBJ2-3|-
TGCAGTGCGGACCCGAAGGGTGCAGATACGCAGTATTTT
CSADPKGADTQYF
>few|TRBV5-1|TRBJ2-5|-
TGCGCCAGCAGCACCGGGACCATCCAAGAGACCCAGTACTTC
CASSTGTIQETQYF
>few|TRBV19|TRBJ2-1|-
TGTGCCAGTAGTATAGATCGGGCGCAACAGCAGTTCTTC
CASSIDRAQQQFF
>-|TRBV12-3/TRBV12-4|TRBJ1-2|TRBD1
TGTGCCAGCAGTTCCATACAGGGGCCCTATGATGGCTACACCTTC
CASSSIQGPYDGYTF
>few|TRBV7-9|TRBJ2-3|-
TGTGCCAGCAGCCACGGGGCGGACGGCACAGATACGCAGTATTTT
CASSHGADGTDTQYF
>-|TRBV12-3/TRBV12-4|TRBJ1-1|TRBD1
TGTGCCAGCAGTCGGACAGGGGCACTCACTGAAGCTTTCTTT
CASSRTGALTEAFF
>few|TRBV4-2|TRBJ1-2|-
TGTGCCAGCAGCCAAACGAGGGCGGGGTATGGCTACACCTTC
CASSQTRAGYGYTF
>few|TRBV29-1|TRBJ2-3|-
TGCAGCGTGATCGGACGTAGCAAGTGGTATGGGACAGATACGCAGTATTTT
CSVIGRSKWYGTDTQYF
>few|TRBV5-1|TRBJ2-3|TRBD2
TGCGCCAGCAGGGAGACTAGCGGGAGGAACACAGATACGCAGTATTTT
CASRETSGRNTDTQYF
>few|TRBV12-3/TRBV12-4|TRBJ1-1|-
TGTGCCAGCAGCCCCGCAGGGAGGACTGAAGCTTTCTTT
CASSPAGRTEAFF
>-|TRBV7-7|TRBJ2-7|-
TGTGCTAGCAGCAACCTCGCGGGCCCCCCGCCCGAGCAGTACTTC
CASSNLAGPPPEQYF
>-|TRBV12-3/TRBV12-4|TRBJ2-2|-
TGTGCCAGCAGTGCGGACCCCTACACCGGGGAGCTGTTTTTT
CASSADPYTGELFF
>few|TRBV18|TRBJ2-1|-
TGTGCCAGCTCACCTGGGGGCGGGTATTGGAATGAGCAGTTCTTC
CASSPGGGYWNEQFF
>-|TRBV5-1|TRBJ1-4|-
TGCGCCAGCAGCTTGGGCGCGACTGCAACTAATGAAAAACTGTTTTTT
CASSLGATATNEKLFF
>few|TRBV29-1|TRBJ2-1|-
TGCAGCGTTGAGGGCAGGGTCTCCTACAATGAGCAGTTCTTC
CSVEGRVSYNEQFF
>-|TRBV7-2|TRBJ1-1|-
TGTGCCAGCAGCCCGCGGACAGCGACGAACACTGAAGCTTTCTTT
CASSPRTATNTEAFF
>-|TRBV20-1|TRBJ1-5|TRBD1
TGCAGTGCAGGAGGGGGCCAGCCCCAGCATTTT
CSAGGGQPQHF
>few|TRBV5-1|TRBJ2-1|TRBD2
TGCGCCAGCAGCTTGGGACTAGCGGGATACGAGCAGTTCTTC
CASSLGLAGYEQFF
>many|TRBV27|TRBJ1-5|-
TGTGCCAGCAGTTCTGGGGGCGGTCAGCCCCAGCATTTT
CASSSGGGQPQHF
>-|TRBV7-2|TRBJ2-3|-
TGTGCCAGCAGCTTAGGGGCTCAGCCGGCAGATACGCAGTATTTT
CASSLGAQPADTQYF
>few|TRBV20-1|TRBJ2-2|-
TGCAGTGCTAGAGTTGGCAGGGCTTTGTACACCGGGGAGCTGTTTTTT
CSARVGRALYTGELFF
>few|TRBV10-3|TRBJ2-7|-
TGTGCCATCAGTGTAGGGGGGGGACCCTACGAGCAGTACTTC
CAISVGGGPYEQYF
>-|TRBV5-1|TRBJ2-3|TRBD2
TGCGCCAGCAGCTTCCGCGGGAGGGCTGCGGATACGCAGTATTTT
CASSFRGRAADTQYF
>-|TRBV20-1|TRBJ2-7|TRBD1
TGCAGTGCTAGATTAGGACAGGGCTACGAGCAGTACTTC
CSARLGQGYEQYF
>few|TRBV12-3/TRBV12-4|TRBJ2-2|-
TGTGCCAGCAGTTTTGGACAAGCGGTCACCGGGGAGCTGTTTTTT
CASSFGQAVTGELFF
>-|TRBV20-1|TRBJ1-1|-
TGCAGTGCTAGATCCCCTTCTCACACTGAAGCTTTCTTT
CSARSPSHTEAFF
>-|TRBV7-9|TRBJ2-7|-
TGTGCCAGCAGCTTACCAGGGGTCTTCAAGCAGTACTTC
CASSLPGVFKQYF
>-|TRBV12-3/TRBV12-4|TRBJ2-3|-
TGTGCCAGCAGTATTCAGGGAAGCACAGATACGCAGTATTTT
CASSIQGSTDTQYF
>many|TRBV10-3|TRBJ2-3|TRBD2
TGTGCCATCAGTGAGGGCCTAGCGGGGTCCACAGATACGCAGTATTTT
CAISEGLAGSTDTQYF
>few|TRBV4-3|TRBJ2-2|-
TGCGCCAGCAGCCAAGAGTGGACAGCTACCGGGGAGCTGTTTTTT
CASSQEWTATGELFF
>-|TRBV4-3|TRBJ2-7|TRBD2
TGCGCCAGCAGCCAGTTAGCGGGAGGGGACTACGAGCAGTACTTC
CASSQLAGGDYEQYF
>few|TRBV7-6|TRBJ2-3|TRBD2
TGTGCCAGCAGCTTAGGTCTAGCGGAGTACACAGATACGCAGTATTTT
CASSLGLAEYTDTQYF
>few|TRBV12-3/TRBV12-4|TRBJ2-3|-
TGTGCCAGCAGTTTAAGGGTTTTGGATACGCAGTATTTT
CASSLRVLDTQYF
>-|TRBV5-1|TRBJ2-7|TRBD1
TGCGCCAGCACCCAGCGGACAGGGGGATTGAACGAGCAGTACTTC
CASTQRTGGLNEQYF
>few|TRBV20-1|TRBJ2-7|-
TGCAGTGCTAGAGATGGGGTAGTCCACCCCTACGAGCAGTACTTC
CSARDGVVHPYEQYF
>-|TRBV11-1|TRBJ2-1|TRBD2
TGTGCCAGCAGCTTAGGACCCTATAGGGGAGGGCCAGGCAATGAGCAGTTCTTC
CASSLGPYRGGPGNEQFF
>-|TRBV24-1|TRBJ2-6|-
TGTGCCACCAGTGACTCCCACAGGGCTGGGGCCAACGTCCTGACTTTC
CATSDSHRAGANVLTF
>-|TRBV20-1|TRBJ2-1|-
TGCAGTGCTAAACCCTCCTACAATGAGCAGTTCTTC
CSAKPSYNEQFF
>-|TRBV12-3/TRBV12-4|TRBJ1-1|-
TGTGCCAGCAGCTCTCGGGGGAGGTATGGTGAAGCTTTCTTT
CASSSRGRYGEAFF
>many|TRBV20-1|TRBJ2-7|TRBD1
TGCAGTGCGACTCCAGGGGGCTCCTACGAGCAGTACTTC
CSATPGGSYEQYF
>-|TRBV20-1|TRBJ2-1|TRBD2
TGCAGTGCCAGCCTTATAAGCGGGGATTTAAACAATGAGCAGTTCTTC
CSASLISGDLNNEQFF